These 21 T cell receptor beta chains originate from one sample sequenced in a study of CD8 T cells in Susac syndrome. Roughly 0.45 to 1 ug RNA was reverse transcribed with random hexamers. TCRdb re-called the immunoSEQ multiplex PCR reads through MiXCR, storing one row per CDR3 protein. Of fewer than 250,000 distinct CDR3 sequences in the sample, about 94% were seen once. Sequences were obtained from CD8+ T cells from PBMCs. Receptors were obtained from a human donor with multiple sclerosis.

This clonotype was seen more than once but under ten times. The chain recombines TRBV9 with TRBJ2-1, with 8 bases identical to TRBD2. The CDR3 extends over 15 amino acids. Germline assignment: CDR1 SGDLS and CDR2 YYNGEE. Unmatched junction bases numbered 1, after V lost 2 bases and J lost 0 bases. This CDR3 reads CASSVSGISYNEQFF. CDR3 DNA: TGTGCCAGCAGCGTTAGCGGGATCTCCTACAATGAGCAGTTCTTC.

For this clonotype: Here the CDR3 omits its conserved ending phenylalanine or tryptophan, so a read error is the likely source. This chain joins TRBV5-6 and TRBJ2-3; D uncertain. Germline CDR1 SGHDT, CDR2 YYEEEE. Trimming left V 0 bases short and J 2 bases short, with 4 bases between. The length of the CDR3 is 13 residues. The CDR3 here is CASSLGNTDTQYV. Here the CDR3 DNA reads TGTGCCAGCAGCTTGGGGAACACAGATACGCAGTATGTT.

The chain employs TRBV19 and TRBJ2-7; tentative D call: TRBD2 (6 bases). The germline V gene has CDR1 LNHDA and CDR2 SQIVND (reference sequence). V lost 2 bases, J lost 3 bases, and 11 bases lay in between. The CDR3 has 14 amino acids. This CDR3 reads CASSISLASYEQYF. Here the CDR3 DNA reads TGTGCCAGTAGTATAAGTCTAGCGAGCTACGAGCAGTACTTC.

The rearrangement uses TRBV9 and TRBJ2-2, with D perhaps matching TRBD1 (6 bases). V shed 3 bases and J shed 4 bases, with 10 bases lying between them. Germline V lookup: CDR1 SGDLS, CDR2 YYNGEE. The CDR3 has 14 amino acids. The CDR3 DNA reads as TGTGCCAGCAGCGCGCCGACAGGCACCGGGGAGCTGTTTTTT. Amino acid sequence: CASSAPTGTGELFF.

This clonotype has just one count. The chain combines TRBV7-9 with TRBJ2-3, with D hard to call. V lost 11 bases, J lost 5 bases, and 29 bases lay in between. Looked up from germline, CDR1 is SEHNR and CDR2 is FQNEAQ (reference sequence). This CDR3 contains 17 residues. CDR3 sequence (DNA): TGTGCCGCTCTCCCTTTCCTTATAGCCCCCAGTGTAGATACGCAGTATTTT. Translated: CAALPFLIAPSVDTQYF.

The chain uses TRBV7-8 and TRBJ2-3; 8 bases align to TRBD2. The V gene end was trimmed by 4 bases and the J gene end by 1 base; junction bases not matched to a gene: 10. This CDR3 has 17 amino acids. Germline values: CDR1 SGHVS, CDR2 FQNEAQ. The CDR3 sequence: CASSSMSGRGGTDTQYF. As DNA, the CDR3 is TGTGCCAGCAGCTCCATGAGCGGGAGAGGGGGCACAGATACGCAGTATTTT. Complete variable domain (other parts from reference TRBV7-8 and TRBJ2-3): GAGVSQSPRYKVAKRGQDVALRCDPISGHVSLFWYQQALGQGPEFLTYFQNEAQLDKSGLPSDRFFAERPEGSVSTLKIQRTQQEDSAVYLCASSSMSGRGGTDTQYFGPGTRLTVL.

The CDR3 is CSARATSDYGYTF. CDR3 sequence (DNA): TGCAGTGCTAGGGCCACAAGCGACTATGGCTACACCTTC. V gene TRBV20-1 combines with J gene TRBJ1-2; D gene unclear. V gave up 3 bases and J gave up 3 bases, with 11 bases separating them. The CDR3 is made up of 13 amino acids. Germline loops: CDR1 DFQATT, CDR2 SNEGSKA (reference sequence).

V and J are TRBV5-6 and TRBJ2-7; D possibly corresponds to TRBD2 (6 bases). V lost 3 bases and J 2 bases, leaving 12 bases between the germline ends. This CDR3 has 14 amino acids. Germline values: CDR1 SGHDT, CDR2 YYEEEE. The CDR3 DNA reads TGTGCCAGCAGCTCCCGGCGGGGACCCTACGAGCAGTACTTC. As protein: CASSSRRGPYEQYF.

This clonotype was recorded once. The chain recombines TRBV21-1 with TRBJ1-1; the table assigns TRBD1, which was not confirmed against the DNA. TRBV21-1 is given as a pseudogene. The CDR3 runs to 14 residues. The CDR3 region is CASSRDSYRGGAFF. CDR3 DNA sequence: TGTGCCAGCAGCCGGGACAGCTACCGAGGTGGAGCTTTCTTT.

The chain employs TRBV19 and TRBJ1-1; TRBD1 matches at 8 bases. Germline values: CDR1 LNHDA, CDR2 SQIVND (reference sequence). The CDR3 covers 15 residues. V dropped 5 bases and J dropped 4; count of bases not matched to a gene: 9. The DNA for the CDR3 is TGTGCCAGTAGTCTCTGGACAGGGTTGAGCACTGAAGCTTTCTTT. This gives the protein CASSLWTGLSTEAFF.

This chain connects TRBV20-1 to TRBJ2-1, with TRBD2 as a possible D gene (6 bases). The CDR3 has 13 amino acids. V lost 6 bases and J lost 6, with 15 bases in between. Germline loops: CDR1 DFQATT, CDR2 SNEGSKA (reference sequence). CDR3 sequence: CSAREMGGNEQFF. CDR3 DNA: TGCAGTGCCAGGGAGATGGGGGGCAATGAGCAGTTCTTC.

This clonotype was observed once. V is TRBV13 and J is TRBJ2-1; TRBD2 aligns across 12 bases. Germline CDR1 and CDR2: PRHDT and FYEKMQ (reference sequence). V shed 5 bases and J 4 bases; nucleotides not matched to a gene: 9. CDR3 length: 17 residues. The CDR3 DNA reads as TGTGCCAGCAGCCTCCCGACTAGCGGGAGTGGGTACAATGAGCAGTTCTTC. Translating it yields CASSLPTSGSGYNEQFF.

This chain joins TRBV13 and TRBJ1-2; 11 nucleotides align to TRBD1. The CDR3 loop spans 15 amino acids. Trimming removed 1 base from V and 4 bases from J; junction bases left unmatched: 2. The V gene's germline CDR1 is PRHDT and CDR2 FYEKMQ (reference sequence). CDR3 amino acids: CASSLEGQGGYGYTF. CDR3 sequence (DNA): TGTGCCAGCAGCTTAGAGGGACAGGGGGGCTATGGCTACACCTTC. Using reference TRBV13 and TRBJ1-2 for the parts outside the CDR3, the full variable domain is AAGVIQSPRHLIKEKRETATLKCYPIPRHDTVYWYQQGPGQDPQFLISFYEKMQSDKGSIPDRFSAQQFSDYHSELNMSSLELGDSALYFCASSLEGQGGYGYTFGSGTRLTVV.

V and J are TRBV5-4 and TRBJ1-1, with 8 nucleotides matching TRBD1. The CDR3 runs 15 residues. Per the germline V gene, CDR1 is SGHNT and CDR2 is YYREEE (reference sequence). Trimming removed 4 bases from V and 3 bases from J; junction bases left unmatched: 8. The DNA for the CDR3 is TGTGCCAGCAGCGTTACAGGGGGGGATTACACTGAAGCTTTCTTT. Protein: CASSVTGGDYTEAFF.

This chain joins TRBV6-5 and TRBJ1-5; no clear D gene. Germline CDR1 MNHEY, CDR2 SVGAGI. CDR3 length equals 14 residues. Deletions cut 5 bases from V and 6 bases from J, with 14 bases between. For the CDR3, the DNA is TGTGCCAGCAGTCCGGCCGCCATGGGTCAGCCCCAGCATTTT. It translates to CASSPAAMGQPQHF.

Only a few counts were recorded for this clonotype. This chain connects TRBV19 to TRBJ2-2; no definite D call. The CDR3 is 12 residues long. Germline assignment: CDR1 LNHDA and CDR2 SQIVND (reference sequence). V was clipped by 7 bases and J by 2 bases, with 5 bases between them. Here the CDR3 DNA reads TGTGCCAGTATGGGCAACACCGGGGAGCTGTTTTTT. This translates into CASMGNTGELFF.

V usage is TRBV5-4 and J usage is TRBJ1-2; TRBD1 is a possible D gene (5 bases). The CDR3 is 16 residues long. The ends were cut back, 0 bases at V and 6 bases at J, with 18 bases in the middle. Germline V lookup: CDR1 SGHNT, CDR2 YYREEE (reference sequence). The CDR3 loop reads CASSLGLGGVAHGYTF. The CDR3 bases are TGTGCCAGCAGCTTGGGTCTGGGGGGAGTAGCCCATGGCTACACCTTC.

The rearrangement uses TRBV13 and TRBJ2-7, with 8 bases matching TRBD1. The germline CDR1 and CDR2 sequences are PRHDT and FYEKMQ (reference sequence). CDR3 length: 16 residues. V shed 0 bases and J 2 bases; nucleotides not matched to a gene: 6. The CDR3 coding sequence is TGTGCCAGCAGCTTAGGCGGGACAGGAGGACCCTACGAGCAGTACTTC. Its protein is CASSLGGTGGPYEQYF.

The chain couples TRBV25-1 to TRBJ1-1; D is possibly TRBD1 (5 bases). The CDR3 covers 14 residues. The germline V gene has CDR1 MGHDK and CDR2 SYGVNS. Trimming took 6 bases from V and 6 from J, leaving 17 bases between them. This CDR3 reads CASRPIQESAEAFF. The CDR3 DNA sequence: TGTGCCAGCAGGCCAATACAGGAATCCGCTGAAGCTTTCTTT. Based on the CDR3 plus reference TRBV25-1 and TRBJ1-1, the full variable domain is EADIYQTPRYLVIGTGKKITLECSQTMGHDKMYWYQQDPGMELHLIHYSYGVNSTEKGDLSSESTVSRIRTEHFPLTLESARPSHTSQYLCASRPIQESAEAFFGQGTRLTVV.

This chain connects TRBV12-3 or TRBV12-4 to TRBJ2-7; 12 positions agree with TRBD2. V lost 3 bases to trimming and J lost 0 bases; unmatched junction nucleotides: 9. The CDR3 is 18 residues long. CDR3 bases: TGTGCCAGCAGTTTCCCCACTAGCGGGGGGTCCCCCTCCTACGAGCAGTACTTC. It codes for CASSFPTSGGSPSYEQYF.

This clonotype came up once. The chain carries TRBV5-1 and TRBJ1-1, with a possible D match to TRBD1 (6 bases). Germline V gene sequence: CDR1 SGHRS, CDR2 YFSETQ. This CDR3 is built from 15 residues. The V and J ends lost 5 bases and 3 bases respectively, with 17 bases between them. The CDR3 loop is CASRLQGARHTEAFF. The CDR3 region has the DNA TGCGCCAGCAGGTTACAGGGAGCCAGACACACTGAAGCTTTCTTT.